The TCR beta chain under discussion was sequenced for a study of shared clonotypes between healthy human individuals. Original data processing: ImmunoSEQ gave junction-only sequences without quality scores, so filtering differed. The data were produced by immunoSEQ multiplex PCR, yet TCRdb's version contains in-frame clones alone and is incomplete. V and J calls and clone size are given by that table; D and trimming were obtained from the DNA. In the table there are 450,000 to 500,000 clones, roughly 80% of which are singletons. The germline V gene has CDR1 SGHDT and CDR2 YYEEEE. Trimming stripped 1 base from V and 7 bases from J, with 12 bases between. The CDR3 contains 14 residues. As for this clone: A far larger clone is one nucleotide away, so this likely arose from a read error.

Material for sequencing was PBMCs. V is TRBV5-6 and J is TRBJ1-5; no firm D call. This sequence was found in a middle-aged woman in good health. Some clones in this sample may be carry-over from other donors' samples. CDR3 bases: TGTGCCAGCAGCTTGTGGCCGGGAGAACAGCCCCAGCATTTT. Its protein is CASSLWPGEQPQHF.